Following are 4 T cell receptor beta chains from one sample sequenced in a study of T cell repertoires in cytomegalovirus infection. TCRdb reprocessed the reads with MiXCR, giving one entry per CDR3 protein. Altogether just under 550,000 distinct CDR3 sequences are present, approximately 25% being singletons, with the ten largest covering roughly 13%. The sequencing sample was made of PBMCs. Receptors were obtained from a human donor in good health (CMV status not recorded). Some clones in this sample may be carry-over from other donors' samples.

This chain joins TRBV7-9 and TRBJ1-1, with D possibly being TRBD1 (6 bases). The germline V gene encodes CDR1 SEHNR and CDR2 FQNEAQ (reference sequence). This CDR3 contains 16 residues. V lost 1 base to trimming and J lost 3 bases, with 15 bases between them. The CDR3 DNA follows: TGTGCCAGCAGCTTAGAGGGGTGGACAGAAGACACTGAAGCTTTCTTT. The encoded protein is CASSLEGWTEDTEAFF.

This chain links TRBV12-3 or TRBV12-4 with TRBJ2-3; weak D call: TRBD1 (6 bases). CDR3 length equals 15 residues. Trimming shortened V by 7 bases and J by 2 bases, and 16 bases separated the two germline ends. CDR3 loop: CASTNGPGVTDTQYF. The CDR3 DNA sequence: TGTGCCAGCACAAATGGCCCAGGGGTCACAGATACGCAGTATTTT.

The V gene is TRBV29-1, the J gene TRBJ1-2; D not certain. Germline loops: CDR1 SQVTM, CDR2 ANQGSEA. The CDR3 extends over 13 amino acids. V lost 6 bases and J lost 5, with 16 bases in between. This chain's CDR3 is CSVVESGEYGYTF. DNA of the CDR3: TGCAGCGTAGTTGAGAGCGGAGAGTATGGCTACACCTTC.

The V call is TRBV20-1, the J call TRBJ1-2, with D perhaps matching TRBD1 (5 bases). The length of the CDR3 is 12 residues. Trimming removed 3 bases from V and 1 base from J, with 6 bases in between. Germline V gene sequence: CDR1 DFQATT, CDR2 SNEGSKA (reference sequence). The chain's CDR3 is CSASQGNYGYTF. For the CDR3, the DNA is TGCAGTGCTAGTCAGGGTAACTATGGCTACACCTTC.